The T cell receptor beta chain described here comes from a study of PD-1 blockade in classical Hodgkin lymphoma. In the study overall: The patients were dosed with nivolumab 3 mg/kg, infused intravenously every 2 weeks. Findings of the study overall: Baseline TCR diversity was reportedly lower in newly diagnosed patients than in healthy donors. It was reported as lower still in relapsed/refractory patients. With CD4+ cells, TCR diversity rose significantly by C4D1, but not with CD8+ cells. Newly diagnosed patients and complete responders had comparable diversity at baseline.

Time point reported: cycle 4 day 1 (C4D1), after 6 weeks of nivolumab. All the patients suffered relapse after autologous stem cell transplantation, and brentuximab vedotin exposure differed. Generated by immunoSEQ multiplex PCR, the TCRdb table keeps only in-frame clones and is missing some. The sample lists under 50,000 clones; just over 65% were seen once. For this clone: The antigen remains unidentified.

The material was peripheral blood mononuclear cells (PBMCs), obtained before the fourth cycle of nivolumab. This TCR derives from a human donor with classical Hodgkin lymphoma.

DNA of the CDR3: TGTGCCAGCAGCTTAACCGACAGGCGAAAAGAGACCCAGTACTTC. It specifies CASSLTDRRKETQYF. The V call is TRBV7-2, the J call TRBJ2-5, with D possibly matching TRBD1 (6 bases). Germline-derived CDR1 and CDR2 are SGHTA and FQGNSA. CDR3 length: 15 amino acids. V was shortened by 2 bases and J by 3 bases, with 13 bases between the two germline ends.